The clone carrying this T cell receptor beta chain was counted many times. Antigen specificity is unknown. This sample stems from a study of T-cell reconstitution after alpha-beta-depleted transplantation in children. Study-level results: Some patients owed their high day-60 TCRbeta diversity to surviving recipient T cells and thymic progenitors. It was reported that alpha-beta T cells came from several hundred expanded graft clones (about two months after transplant).

A library of TCRbeta sequences, prepared with unique molecular identifiers, was generated. TCRdb itself ran the PCR reads through MiXCR, one entry per CDR3 protein. The sample has 200,000 to 250,000 distinct CDR3 sequences, around 9.9% seen once. The germline CDR1 and CDR2 sequences are SGHVS and FNYEAQ. CDR3 length equals 15 residues. V trimming: 5 bases; J trimming: 2 bases; junction bases outside the gene matches: 8. The clonotype was recovered from a child younger than two with acute myeloid leukemia, due to receive a stem cell transplant. V gene TRBV7-6 combines with J gene TRBJ1-1, with 7 positions matching TRBD1. The sequencing here drew on PBMCs, taken before TCRalphabeta/CD19-depleted stem cell transplant. Here the CDR3 reads CASSTHRDRNTEAFF. CDR3 DNA: TGTGCCAGCAGCACGCACCGGGACAGAAACACTGAAGCTTTCTTT.